The clone carrying this T cell receptor beta chain has more than one count but fewer than ten. Its antigen is not identified. Ophthalmopathy patients had moderate-to-severe active disease, CAS ≥3, NOSPECS ≥4, and disease duration under 3 months. Clinical symptoms, serum thyroxine and TRAb, thyroid ultrasound and orbital computed tomography together formed the diagnostic basis. PBMCs were derived from 10 ml fresh peripheral blood. The source of the sample is a study of T cells in Graves' hyperthyroidism and ophthalmopathy. Study outcomes and limitations: A model built on 13 V-J features separated ophthalmopathy from stable hyperthyroidism.

The CDR3 consists of 13 residues. Germline trimming cut 5 bases from V and 5 bases from J; bases unmatched to any gene: 5. The germline CDR1 and CDR2 sequences are SQVTM and ANQGSEA. TCR beta CDR3 regions were amplified from RNA transcripts. RT-PCR in the first round (using the HTBI primer set) targeted the TCR CDR3. Using its own MiXCR run on the multiplex PCR reads, TCRdb lists one record per CDR3 protein. Of about half a million distinct CDR3 sequences in the sample, approximately 23% were seen once. Sequenced sample: blood. The chain couples TRBV29-1 to TRBJ2-3, with 9 bases that match TRBD2. This clonotype originated in a woman in her 70s with Graves' ophthalmopathy. CDR3 DNA sequence: TGCAGCGTTAATAGCGGGAGAAGAGATACGCAGTATTTT. It codes for CSVNSGRRDTQYF.